This T cell receptor beta chain was identified during a study of shared clonotypes between healthy human individuals. About the research overall: Donors had three CD4 naive, three CD4 memory, two CD8 naive and one CD8 memory plate apiece.

Measured with immunoSEQ multiplex PCR; TCRdb has only the in-frame clones, and not every one. The table shows approximately 980,000 clones, with approximately 76% occurring only once. As for this clone: Its antigen is currently unknown.

The length of the CDR3 is 14 residues. V was trimmed by 4 bases and J by 5 bases, leaving 13 bases between them. CDR1 and CDR2 (germline): SGHRS, YFSETQ. The study's findings and limits: Represented diversity, genetic and exposure-history alike, was limited by few donors.

This TCR was sampled from a man aged 18 to 30 in good health. The V and J genes are TRBV5-1 and TRBJ1-5; no clear D gene. The sequenced sample consisted of memory CD4+ T cells sorted from blood. The sample's subset: CD45RA-negative fraction. This CDR3 reads CASSVSYGDQPQHF. Here the CDR3 DNA reads TGCGCCAGCAGCGTATCTTACGGGGATCAGCCCCAGCATTTT.